This T cell receptor beta chain was identified during a study of blood T cells in healthy people across ages. Study-wide results and caveats: While age rose, TCR beta diversity per million T cells dropped in a roughly linear way. Total diversity from one million sequenced T cells was likely underestimated.

PCR was performed a second time for roughly 7 to 11 cycles using a sample-barcoded 5' primer and a J-beta primer mix. A minimum of 2.5 million CDR3-containing paired-end reads was obtained for each sample. TCRdb recomputed calls from the 5' RACE reads with MiXCR, one row per CDR3 protein. Of some 1,500,000 distinct CDR3 sequences listed, roughly 43% are singletons. This clonotype was seen only a few times. The antigen remains undetermined. CDR1 and CDR2 from the germline V gene are SGDLS and YYNGEE. The CDR3 consists of 14 residues. V was shortened by 2 bases and J by 5 bases, with 10 bases between the two germline ends.

The V gene is TRBV9, the J gene TRBJ1-4; a weak D match, TRBD1 (5 bases). This sequence originates from a woman between 18 and 29 years old in good health. The sequencing input was blood. The DNA for the CDR3 is TGTGCCAGCAGCGTCAGCCAGGGAAATGAAAAACTGTTTTTT. Encoded protein: CASSVSQGNEKLFF.